This section outlines one T cell receptor beta chain sequence together with its context. Per germline, CDR1 WSHSY and CDR2 SAAADI. V lost 5 bases, J lost 7 bases, and 14 bases stayed unmatched. The CDR3 sequence is 15 residues long. Original processing methods: Estimates of nucleated cell counts were drawn from the amplification of reference gene primers. Here immunoSEQ multiplex PCR was the method, and the copy in TCRdb shows in-frame clones only, minus some. That table furnishes V, J and clone size, whereas the DNA furnished D and trimming. Among more than 55,000 clones, over 75% were seen once, and the ten largest hold about 20%. The data were obtained in a study of blood T cell repertoires in COVID-19. Background on the study: Samples representing acute and convalescent COVID-19 were sourced from the United States, Italy and Spain. The cDNA or gDNA used as material had been derived from T cells, B-cell-depleted T cells, or PBMCs.

Sequencing used peripheral blood. This receptor was obtained from a man older than 75 with active or convalescent COVID-19. The rearrangement uses TRBV10-2 and TRBJ2-7; 7 bases are shared with TRBD1. The CDR3 is CASSPRQGNYEEQYF. CDR3 nucleotides: TGCGCCAGCAGTCCGAGACAGGGAAACTACGAGGAGCAGTACTTC.